The source of this TCR beta chain is a study of blood T cell repertoires in COVID-19. The overall study: The analysed material was cDNA or gDNA that came from T cells, B-cell-depleted T cells, or PBMCs.

Per the original methods: Reference gene primers were amplified, and this amplification served to estimate nucleated cell counts. Method: immunoSEQ multiplex PCR; TCRdb's copy keeps in-frame clones and lacks some. Clonal size and the V and J genes are those of that table, whereas D and trimming came from the DNA. The sample records over 120,000 clones, 87% being singletons. The germline CDR1 and CDR2 sequences are SGHRS and YFSETQ. The CDR3 loop spans 13 amino acids. Between the trimmed V and J ends, which lost 4 bases and 5 bases, there was a span of 10 bases. Sequencing was performed on peripheral blood. The sequence came from a woman between 50 and 59 years old with acute or convalescent COVID-19. The rearrangement uses TRBV5-1 and TRBJ2-1; D ambiguous. CDR3 amino acids: CASSTRTNNEQFF. As DNA, the CDR3 is TGCGCCAGCAGCACACGTACTAACAATGAGCAGTTCTTC. The full variable domain, its missing parts supplied by reference TRBV5-1 and TRBJ2-1, is KAGVTQTPRYLIKTRGQQVTLSCSPISGHRSVSWYQQTPGQGLQFLFEYFSETQRNKGNFPGRFSGRQFSNSRSEMNVSTLELGDSALYLCASSTRTNNEQFFGPGTRLTVL.